This entry concerns a single T cell receptor (beta chain). The data were obtained in a study of blood T cell repertoires in COVID-19. Sequencing used immunoSEQ multiplex PCR; TCRdb keeps in-frame clones, though not all of them. The profile shows around 46,000 clones, 77% of them singletons. Germline V gene lookup returns CDR1 SGHNT and CDR2 YENEEA. V dropped 8 bases and J dropped 6 bases, with 17 bases sitting between them. The CDR3 contains 14 residues. Sequencing input: peripheral blood. This chain uses TRBV11-3 with TRBJ2-1; a weak D match, TRBD1 (5 bases). The clonotype originates from a human donor with active or convalescent COVID-19. The donor label of this sample is uncertain. Written as DNA, the CDR3 is TGTGCCAGCTCTCAGATTGGCAGGGCCAATGAGCAGTTCTTC. Its translation: CASSQIGRANEQFF.